This T cell receptor (beta chain) was obtained from a study of T cells in Graves' hyperthyroidism and ophthalmopathy. In the study overall: Any treatment followed the collection of peripheral blood at initial diagnosis.

Diagnosing involved the use of clinical symptoms, serum thyroxine and TRAb, thyroid ultrasound and orbital computed tomography. Fresh 10 ml peripheral blood yielded PBMCs. The CDR3 runs 12 residues. CDR1 SGHAT and CDR2 FQNNGV come from the germline V gene. V gave up 5 bases and J gave up 6 bases, with 8 bases separating them. Amplification yielded TCR beta CDR3 regions, with RNA transcripts as the source. HTBI primers were the set used in a first-round RT-PCR of the TCR CDR3. Using its own MiXCR run on the multiplex PCR reads, TCRdb lists one record per CDR3 protein. The table includes about 52,000 distinct CDR3 sequences, roughly 50% detected once.

The sequencing sample was made of blood. The TCR was taken from a woman between 45 and 60 years old with Graves' ophthalmopathy. The rearrangement joins TRBV11-2 to TRBJ2-1; a possible D gene is TRBD2 (5 bases). The DNA of the CDR3 is TGTGCCAGCAGCCAACTAGGCAATGAGCAGTTCTTC. Encoded protein: CASSQLGNEQFF.